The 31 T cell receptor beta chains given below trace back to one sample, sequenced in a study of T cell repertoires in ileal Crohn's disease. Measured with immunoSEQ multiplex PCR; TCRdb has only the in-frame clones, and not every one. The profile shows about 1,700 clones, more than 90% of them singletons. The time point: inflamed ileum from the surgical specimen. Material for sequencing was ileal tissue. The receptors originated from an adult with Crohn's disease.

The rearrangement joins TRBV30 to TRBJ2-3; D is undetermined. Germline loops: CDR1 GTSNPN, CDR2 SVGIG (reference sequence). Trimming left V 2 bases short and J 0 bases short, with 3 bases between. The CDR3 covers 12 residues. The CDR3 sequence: CAWSLSTDTQYF. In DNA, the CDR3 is TGTGCCTGGAGTCTAAGCACAGATACGCAGTATTTT.

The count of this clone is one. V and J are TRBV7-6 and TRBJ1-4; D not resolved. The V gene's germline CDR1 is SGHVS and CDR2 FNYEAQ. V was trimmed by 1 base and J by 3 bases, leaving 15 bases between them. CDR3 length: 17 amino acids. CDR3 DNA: TGTGCCAGCAGCTTAGAAACCCTCGGGGTACCTAATGAAAAACTGTTTTTT. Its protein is CASSLETLGVPNEKLFF.

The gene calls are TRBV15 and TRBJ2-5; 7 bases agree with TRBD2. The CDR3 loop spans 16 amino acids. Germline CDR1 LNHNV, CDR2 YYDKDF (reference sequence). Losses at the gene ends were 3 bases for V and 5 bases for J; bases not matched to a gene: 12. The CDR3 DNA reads TGTGCCACCAGCAGGCGGCCCCGGGAGGAGATGGAGACCCAGTACTTC. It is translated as CATSRRPREEMETQYF. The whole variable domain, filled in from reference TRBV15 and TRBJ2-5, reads DAMVIQNPRYQVTQFGKPVTLSCSQTLNHNVMYWYQQKSSQAPKLLFHYYDKDFNNEADTPDNFQSRRPNTSFCFLDIRSPGLGDTAMYLCATSRRPREEMETQYFGPGTRLLVL.

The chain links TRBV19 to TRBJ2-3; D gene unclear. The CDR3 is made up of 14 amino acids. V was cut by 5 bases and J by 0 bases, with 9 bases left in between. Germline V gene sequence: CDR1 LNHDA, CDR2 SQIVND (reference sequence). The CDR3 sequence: CASSPQTSTDTQYF. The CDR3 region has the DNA TGTGCCAGTAGTCCACAGACTAGCACAGATACGCAGTATTTT.

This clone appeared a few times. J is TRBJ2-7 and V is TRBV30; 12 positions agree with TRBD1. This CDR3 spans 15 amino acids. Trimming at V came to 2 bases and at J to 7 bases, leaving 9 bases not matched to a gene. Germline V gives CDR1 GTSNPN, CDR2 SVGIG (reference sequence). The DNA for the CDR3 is TGTGCCTGGAGTATGGGACAGGGGGCTCTGAGGGAGCAGTACTTC. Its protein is CAWSMGQGALREQYF.

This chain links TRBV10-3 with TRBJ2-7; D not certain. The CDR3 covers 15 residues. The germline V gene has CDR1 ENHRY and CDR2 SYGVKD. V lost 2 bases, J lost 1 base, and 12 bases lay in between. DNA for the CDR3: TGTGCCATCAGTGAGACCACCGACGGTTCCTACGAGCAGTACTTC. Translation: CAISETTDGSYEQYF.

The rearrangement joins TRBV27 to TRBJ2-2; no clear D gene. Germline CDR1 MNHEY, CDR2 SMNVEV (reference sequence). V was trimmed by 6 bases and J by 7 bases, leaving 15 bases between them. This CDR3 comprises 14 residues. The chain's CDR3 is CASSPSLIFGELFF. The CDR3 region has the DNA TGTGCCAGCAGCCCCTCCCTCATCTTCGGGGAGCTGTTTTTT.

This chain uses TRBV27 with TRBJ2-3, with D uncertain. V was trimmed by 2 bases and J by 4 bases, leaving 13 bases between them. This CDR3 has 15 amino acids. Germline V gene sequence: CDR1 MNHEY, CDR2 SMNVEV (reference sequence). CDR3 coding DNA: TGTGCCAGCAGTTTAGCCGTTAGGGCCCCAGATACGCAGTATTTT. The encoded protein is CASSLAVRAPDTQYF.

The CDR3, as DNA: TGCGCCAGCAGGCAGGGGGCGGCTGAAGCTTTCTTT. It encodes CASRQGAAEAFF. The V and J genes are TRBV5-1 and TRBJ1-1; TRBD1 matches 8 bases. Looked up from germline, CDR1 is SGHRS and CDR2 is YFSETQ. J gave up 6 bases and V 5 bases, and 3 bases lay outside the gene matches. This CDR3 has 12 residues.

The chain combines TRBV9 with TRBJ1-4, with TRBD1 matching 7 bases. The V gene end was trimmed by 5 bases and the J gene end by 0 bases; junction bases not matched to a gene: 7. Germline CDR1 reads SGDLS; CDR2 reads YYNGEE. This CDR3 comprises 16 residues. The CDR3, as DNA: TGTGCCAGCAGAGACGACAGGGATTCAACTAATGAAAAACTGTTTTTT. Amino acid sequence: CASRDDRDSTNEKLFF.

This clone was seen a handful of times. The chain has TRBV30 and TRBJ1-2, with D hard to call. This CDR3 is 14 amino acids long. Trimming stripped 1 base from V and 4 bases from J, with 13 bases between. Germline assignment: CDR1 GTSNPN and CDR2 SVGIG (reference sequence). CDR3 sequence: CAWSDSPSVYGYTF. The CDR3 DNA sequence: TGTGCCTGGAGTGACTCCCCGAGCGTCTATGGCTACACCTTC.

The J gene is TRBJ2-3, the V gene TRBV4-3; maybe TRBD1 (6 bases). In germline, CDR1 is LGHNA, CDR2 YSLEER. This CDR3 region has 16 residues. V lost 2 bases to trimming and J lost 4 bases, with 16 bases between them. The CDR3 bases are TGCGCCAGCAGCCAAAAAGTAGGCCCAGGGGCAGATACGCAGTATTTT. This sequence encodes CASSQKVGPGADTQYF.

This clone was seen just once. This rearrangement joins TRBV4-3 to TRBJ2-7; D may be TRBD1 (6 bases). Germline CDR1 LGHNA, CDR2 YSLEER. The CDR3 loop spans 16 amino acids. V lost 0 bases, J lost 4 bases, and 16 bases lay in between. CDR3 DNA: TGCGCCAGCAGCCAAGAACGGCGGACAGAATATTACGAGCAGTACTTC. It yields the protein CASSQERRTEYYEQYF.

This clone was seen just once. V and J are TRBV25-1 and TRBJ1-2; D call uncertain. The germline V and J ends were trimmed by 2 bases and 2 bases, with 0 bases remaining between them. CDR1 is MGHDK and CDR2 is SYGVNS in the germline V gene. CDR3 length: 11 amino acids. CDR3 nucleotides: TGTGCCAGCAGTGAAAACTATGGCTACACCTTC. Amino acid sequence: CASSENYGYTF.

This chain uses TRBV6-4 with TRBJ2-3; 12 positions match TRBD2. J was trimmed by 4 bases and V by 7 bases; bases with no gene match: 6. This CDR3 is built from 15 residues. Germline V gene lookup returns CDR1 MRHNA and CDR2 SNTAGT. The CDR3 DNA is TGTGCCAGCAAGGCTAGCGGGGGGGCTGCAGATACGCAGTATTTT. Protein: CASKASGGAADTQYF.

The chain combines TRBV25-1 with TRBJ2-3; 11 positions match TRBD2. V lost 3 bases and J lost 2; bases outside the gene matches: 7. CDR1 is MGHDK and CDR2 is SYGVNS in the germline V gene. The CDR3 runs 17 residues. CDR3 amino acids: CASSDTLLAGATDTQYF. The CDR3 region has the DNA TGTGCCAGCAGTGATACGTTACTAGCGGGAGCCACAGATACGCAGTATTTT.

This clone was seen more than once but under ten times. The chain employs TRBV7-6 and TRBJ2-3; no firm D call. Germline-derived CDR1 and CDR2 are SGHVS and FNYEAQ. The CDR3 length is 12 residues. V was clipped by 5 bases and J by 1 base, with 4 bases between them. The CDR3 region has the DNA TGTGCCAGCAGCCCGGGCACAGATACGCAGTATTTT. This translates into CASSPGTDTQYF.

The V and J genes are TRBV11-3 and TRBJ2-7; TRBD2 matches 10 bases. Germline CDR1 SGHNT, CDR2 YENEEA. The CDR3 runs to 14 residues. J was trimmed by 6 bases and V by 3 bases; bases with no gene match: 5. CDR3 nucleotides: TGTGCCAGCAGCTTGGGAGTAGCGGGAGGCGAGCAGTACTTC. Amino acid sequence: CASSLGVAGGEQYF.

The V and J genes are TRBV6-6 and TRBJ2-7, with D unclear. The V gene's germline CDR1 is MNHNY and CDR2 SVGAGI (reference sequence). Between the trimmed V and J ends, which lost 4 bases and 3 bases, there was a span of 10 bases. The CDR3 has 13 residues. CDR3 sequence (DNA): TGTGCCAGCAGTTTGGGCAGGTTCTACGAGCAGTACTTC. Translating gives CASSLGRFYEQYF.

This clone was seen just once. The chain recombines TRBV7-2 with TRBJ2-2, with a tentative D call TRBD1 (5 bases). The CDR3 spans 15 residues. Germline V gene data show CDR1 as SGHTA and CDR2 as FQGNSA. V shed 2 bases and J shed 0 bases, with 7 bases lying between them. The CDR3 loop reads CASSLRQTNTGELFF. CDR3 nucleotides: TGTGCCAGCAGCTTACGACAGACGAACACCGGGGAGCTGTTTTTT.

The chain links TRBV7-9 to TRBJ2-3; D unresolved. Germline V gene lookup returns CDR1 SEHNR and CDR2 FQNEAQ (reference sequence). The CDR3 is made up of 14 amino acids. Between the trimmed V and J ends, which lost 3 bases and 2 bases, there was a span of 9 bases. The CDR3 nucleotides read TGTGCCAGCAGCTTTAGGGTAGACACAGATACGCAGTATTTT. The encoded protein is CASSFRVDTDTQYF.

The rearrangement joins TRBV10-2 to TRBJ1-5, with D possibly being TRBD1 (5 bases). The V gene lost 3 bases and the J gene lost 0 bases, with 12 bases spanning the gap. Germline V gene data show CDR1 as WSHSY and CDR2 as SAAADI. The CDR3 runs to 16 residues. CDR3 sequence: CASSESPGNSNQPQHF. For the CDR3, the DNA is TGCGCCAGCAGTGAAAGTCCAGGGAATAGCAATCAGCCCCAGCATTTT.

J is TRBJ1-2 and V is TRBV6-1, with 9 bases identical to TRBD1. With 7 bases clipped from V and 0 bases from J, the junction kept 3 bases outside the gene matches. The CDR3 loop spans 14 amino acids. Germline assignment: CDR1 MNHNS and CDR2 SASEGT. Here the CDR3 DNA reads TGTGCCAGCACCCGGGACAGGGCTAACTATGGCTACACCTTC. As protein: CASTRDRANYGYTF.

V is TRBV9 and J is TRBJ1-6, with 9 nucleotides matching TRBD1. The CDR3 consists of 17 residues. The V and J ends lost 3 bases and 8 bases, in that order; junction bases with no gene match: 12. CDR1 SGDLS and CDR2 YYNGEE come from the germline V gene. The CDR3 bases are TGTGCCAGCAGCGGAGGCCCGGGACAGGGAGGACATTCACCCCTCCACTTT. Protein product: CASSGGPGQGGHSPLHF.

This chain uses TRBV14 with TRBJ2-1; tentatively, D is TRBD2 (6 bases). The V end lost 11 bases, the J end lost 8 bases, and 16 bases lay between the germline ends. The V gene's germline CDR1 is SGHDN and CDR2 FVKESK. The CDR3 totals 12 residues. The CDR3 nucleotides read TGTGCCTGCGCGGGGTCGGGCCATGAGCAGTTCTTC. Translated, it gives CACAGSGHEQFF.

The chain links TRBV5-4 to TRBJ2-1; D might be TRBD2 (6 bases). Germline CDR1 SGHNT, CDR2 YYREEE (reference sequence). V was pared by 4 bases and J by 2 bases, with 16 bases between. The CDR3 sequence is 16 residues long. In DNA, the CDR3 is TGTGCCAGCAGCGGCACTTCGCGGGGACCCTACAATGAGCAGTTCTTC. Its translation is CASSGTSRGPYNEQFF.

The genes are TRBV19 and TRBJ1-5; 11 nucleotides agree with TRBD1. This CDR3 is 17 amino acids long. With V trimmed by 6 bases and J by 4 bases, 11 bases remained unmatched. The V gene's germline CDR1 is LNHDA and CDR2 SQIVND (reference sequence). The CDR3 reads CASRGILGTGGNQPQHF. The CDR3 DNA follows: TGTGCCAGTAGGGGAATTCTCGGGACAGGGGGGAATCAGCCCCAGCATTTT.

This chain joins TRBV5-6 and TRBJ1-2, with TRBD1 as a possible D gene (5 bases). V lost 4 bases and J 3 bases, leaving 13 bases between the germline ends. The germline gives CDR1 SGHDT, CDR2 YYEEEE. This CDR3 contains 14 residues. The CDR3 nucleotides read TGTGCCAGCAGCCCCGGGACGGCCGACTATGGCTACACCTTC. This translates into CASSPGTADYGYTF.

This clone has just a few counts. The CDR3 loop reads CASRTDRREGPQHF. DNA for the CDR3: TGTGCCAGCAGAACTGACAGGCGCGAGGGGCCCCAGCATTTT. This rearrangement joins TRBV2 to TRBJ1-5; TRBD1 might be the D (6 bases). The V end was cut by 6 bases, the J end by 9 bases, with 18 bases between. Germline V lookup: CDR1 SNHLY, CDR2 FYNNEI. The CDR3 spans 14 residues.

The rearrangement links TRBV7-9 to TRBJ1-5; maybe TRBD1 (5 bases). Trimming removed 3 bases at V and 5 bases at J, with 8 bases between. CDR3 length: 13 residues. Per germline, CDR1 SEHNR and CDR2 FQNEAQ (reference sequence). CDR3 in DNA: TGTGCCAGCAGCTTTGGGGCGGATCAGCCCCAGCATTTT. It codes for CASSFGADQPQHF.

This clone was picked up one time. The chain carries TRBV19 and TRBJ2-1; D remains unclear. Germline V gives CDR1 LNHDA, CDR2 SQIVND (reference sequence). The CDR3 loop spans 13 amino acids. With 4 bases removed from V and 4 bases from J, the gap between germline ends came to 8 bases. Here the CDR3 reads CASSSAIYNEQFF. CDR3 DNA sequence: TGTGCCAGTAGTAGCGCGATATACAATGAGCAGTTCTTC.